Listed below are T cell receptor beta chains from one sample, sequenced in a study of siplizumab effects on memory and regulatory T cells. Profiled with immunoSEQ multiplex PCR; TCRdb holds only in-frame clones, not every one. Among about 63,000 clones, around four fifths were seen once, and the ten largest hold approximately 4%. Sequenced input: memory CD4+ T cells sorted from blood. Receptors originate from a human donor in good health. Each CDR3 is given with its conserved first and last residue. Fields, in order: V gene, clone size, J gene, D gene, CDR3 protein, CDR3 DNA. A D gene is named only where the DNA matches it firmly. Rows give clone size only sometimes, using once, few, many, or a class for an expanded clone.

>TRBV2|few|TRBJ2-5|NA
CASSERGAGETQYF
TGTGCCAGCAGTGAAAGGGGGGCAGGGGAGACCCAGTACTTC
>TRBV6-5|NA|TRBJ1-2|NA
CASTNRVGTSGYTF
TGTGCCAGCACCAACAGGGTAGGGACTAGCGGCTACACCTTC
>TRBV9|NA|TRBJ1-2|TRBD1
CASTEGADPYGYTF
TGTGCCAGCACCGAGGGGGCAGATCCTTATGGCTACACCTTC
>TRBV4-1|NA|TRBJ1-5|NA
CASSQVANSNQPQHF
TGCGCCAGCAGCCAAGTAGCGAATAGCAATCAGCCCCAGCATTTT
>TRBV5-4|few|TRBJ2-5|TRBD2
CASSYPDLAGASKQDF
TGTGCCAGCAGCTACCCGGATCTAGCGGGAGCCTCAAAGCAGGACTTC
>TRBV5-4|NA|TRBJ1-2|NA
CASSLKSRDGYTF
TGTGCCAGCAGCTTAAAGAGCAGGGACGGCTACACCTTC
>TRBV19|NA|TRBJ2-1|TRBD2
CASSTRREVNEQFF
TGTGCCAGTAGTACCAGGCGGGAGGTTAATGAGCAGTTCTTC
>TRBV4-1|NA|TRBJ1-5|NA
CASSPGAGNQPQHF
TGCGCCAGCAGCCCCGGGGCGGGGAATCAGCCCCAGCATTTT
>TRBV5-8|NA|TRBJ2-5|NA
CASSSTGTTETQYF
TGTGCCAGCAGCTCAACCGGGACGACGGAGACCCAGTACTTC
>TRBV27|NA|TRBJ1-5|TRBD1
CASRRQGFDQPQHF
TGTGCCAGCAGGCGACAGGGTTTTGATCAGCCCCAGCATTTT
>TRBV6-6|medium-sized|TRBJ1-5|NA
CASSLGDQPQHF
TGTGCCAGCAGTTTAGGAGATCAGCCCCAGCATTTT
>TRBV11-3|NA|TRBJ1-3|NA
CASSLAPGTSGNTIYF
TGTGCCAGCAGCTTAGCCCCAGGAACCTCTGGAAACACCATATATTTT
>TRBV6-1|NA|TRBJ2-2|NA
CASGARTDTGELFF
TGTGCCAGCGGGGCCAGGACAGACACCGGGGAGCTGTTTTTT
>TRBV29-1|NA|TRBJ1-4|NA
CSVTGIGEKLFF
TGCAGCGTTACAGGGATAGGTGAAAAACTGTTTTTT
>TRBV10-3|NA|TRBJ1-1|NA
CAISRQTMNTEAFF
TGTGCCATCAGTCGACAGACCATGAACACTGAAGCTTTCTTT
>TRBV15|NA|TRBJ2-3|NA
CATSSLERGGTDTQYF
TGTGCCACCAGCAGCCTGGAGAGAGGCGGCACAGATACGCAGTATTTT
>TRBV21-1|NA|TRBJ2-2|NA
CASSIQEASGVNTGELFF
TGTGCCAGCAGCATTCAAGAGGCTAGCGGGGTGAACACCGGGGAGCTGTTTTTT
>TRBV6-5|NA|TRBJ2-7|NA
CASSSMRSSYEQYF
TGTGCCAGCAGTTCTATGAGGAGCTCCTACGAGCAGTACTTC
>TRBV7-8|NA|TRBJ2-7|NA
CASSLAGTYEQYF
TGTGCCAGCAGCTTAGCGGGTACCTACGAGCAGTACTTC
>TRBV10-3|NA|TRBJ2-6|NA
CAISDYPGPTANVLTF
TGTGCCATCAGTGACTATCCGGGACCCACGGCCAACGTCCTGACTTTC
>TRBV5-1|NA|TRBJ1-1|NA
CASKPPQARTEAFF
TGCGCCAGCAAACCCCCACAGGCTCGCACTGAAGCTTTCTTT
>TRBV4-2|NA|TRBJ2-3|TRBD2
CASSLDPGGTDTQYF
TGTGCCAGCAGCTTGGACCCGGGGGGGACAGATACGCAGTATTTT
>TRBV9|NA|TRBJ2-2|NA
CASSVGRGNTGELFF
TGTGCCAGCAGCGTAGGTCGGGGGAACACCGGGGAGCTGTTTTTT
>TRBV23-1|NA|TRBJ1-1|NA
CASSQLGRNTEAFF
TGCGCCAGCAGTCAATTGGGCAGGAACACTGAAGCTTTCTTT
>TRBV7-2|NA|TRBJ2-7|TRBD2
CASSSGGSGGYEQYF
TGTGCCAGCAGCTCGGGGGGTAGCGGGGGTTACGAGCAGTACTTC
>TRBV10-1|NA|TRBJ2-1|TRBD2
CASSEGGLAGGEQFF
TGCGCCAGCAGTGAGGGAGGCCTAGCGGGGGGTGAGCAGTTCTTC
>TRBV5-4|once|TRBJ1-3|NA
CASSLSAVGGNTIYF
TGTGCCAGCAGCTTATCGGCAGTCGGTGGAAACACCATATATTTT
>TRBV7-6|NA|TRBJ1-3|NA
CASSSPTEFSGNTIYF
TGTGCCAGCAGCTCTCCGACGGAGTTCTCTGGAAACACCATATATTTT
>TRBV7-9|few|TRBJ1-1|TRBD1
CASSRGQGADLWTEAFF
TGTGCCAGCAGCCGGGGACAGGGGGCCGATTTGTGGACTGAAGCTTTCTTT
>TRBV6-5|NA|TRBJ2-7|NA
CASSYSGGYVSYEQYF
TGTGCCAGCAGTTACTCGGGCGGTTACGTTTCCTACGAGCAGTACTTC
>TRBV7-8|NA|TRBJ1-3|NA
CASSHRREGNTIYF
TGTGCCAGCAGCCACCGCCGTGAAGGAAACACCATATATTTT
>TRBV12-5|few|TRBJ2-5|NA
CASGLVRSQAETQYF
TGTGCTAGTGGTTTGGTCCGGAGTCAAGCGGAGACCCAGTACTTC
>TRBV6-6|NA|TRBJ2-3|TRBD2
CASSVPPGGTQYF
TGTGCCAGCAGTGTACCCCCGGGGGGGACGCAGTATTTT
>TRBV5-4|NA|TRBJ1-2|NA
CASSSGRPANYGYTF
TGTGCCAGCAGCTCCGGACGGCCAGCTAACTATGGCTACACCTTC
>TRBV19|NA|TRBJ2-7|NA
CASSIDWKGSDSYEQYF
TGTGCCAGTAGTATTGATTGGAAAGGGAGTGACTCCTACGAGCAGTACTTC
>TRBV6-1|NA|TRBJ1-3|NA
CASSEYQGSTGNTIYF
TGTGCCAGCAGTGAATATCAGGGGTCCACTGGAAACACCATATATTTT
>TRBV7-9|few|TRBJ1-4|NA
CASSSRDGGYSNEKLFF
TGTGCCAGCAGCTCCCGGGACGGGGGCTATTCAAATGAAAAACTGTTTTTT